A single T cell receptor (beta chain) is shown here with its context. Germline CDR1 LGHNA, CDR2 YSLEER. The junction had 14 bases not matched to a gene; V was cut back by 3 bases and J by 4 bases. The CDR3 contains 17 residues. This specimen comes from a study of blood T cells in healthy people across ages. A sample-barcoded 5' primer and a J-beta primer mix were used in a second PCR of roughly 7 to 11 cycles. MiXCR was run by TCRdb on the 5' RACE reads, yielding one entry per CDR3 protein. The sample shows 450,000 to 650,000 distinct CDR3 sequences, 24% of them seen only once. The same specimen was also included in a second study, on T cells of mothers and their children. That work contributes: For the second PCR, the M1S primer put in sample barcodes and 2-4 random nucleotides. Roughly 2.7 million TCR beta reads per child versus over 9 million per mother. Slightly, though not significantly, more overlap was seen in related than in unrelated mother-child pairs.

The sequencing input was blood. The TCR was taken from a boy aged 10-17 years in good health. The J gene is TRBJ2-7, the V gene TRBV4-3; 8 bases align to TRBD1. This chain's CDR3 is CASSHQKPGQDLYEQYF. The CDR3 region has the DNA TGCGCCAGCAGCCATCAAAAACCGGGACAGGACCTATACGAGCAGTACTTC.